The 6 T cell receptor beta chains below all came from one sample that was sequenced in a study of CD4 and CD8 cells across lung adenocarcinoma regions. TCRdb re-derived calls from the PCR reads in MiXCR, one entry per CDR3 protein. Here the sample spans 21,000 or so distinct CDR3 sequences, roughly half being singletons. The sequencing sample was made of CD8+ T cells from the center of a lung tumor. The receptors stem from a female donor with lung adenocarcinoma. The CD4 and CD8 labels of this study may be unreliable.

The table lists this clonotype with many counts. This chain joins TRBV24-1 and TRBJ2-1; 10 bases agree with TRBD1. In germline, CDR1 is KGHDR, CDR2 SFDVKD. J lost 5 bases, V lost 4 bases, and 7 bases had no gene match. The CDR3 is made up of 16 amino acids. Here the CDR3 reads CATSEGGTGANNEQFF. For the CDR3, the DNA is TGTGCCACCAGTGAGGGCGGGACAGGGGCTAACAATGAGCAGTTCTTC.

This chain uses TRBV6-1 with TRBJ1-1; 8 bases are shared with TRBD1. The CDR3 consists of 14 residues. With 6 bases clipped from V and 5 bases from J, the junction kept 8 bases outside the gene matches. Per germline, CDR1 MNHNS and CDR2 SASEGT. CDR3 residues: CASSKTGEGTEAFF. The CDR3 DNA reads TGTGCCAGCAGCAAGACAGGGGAAGGAACTGAAGCTTTCTTT.

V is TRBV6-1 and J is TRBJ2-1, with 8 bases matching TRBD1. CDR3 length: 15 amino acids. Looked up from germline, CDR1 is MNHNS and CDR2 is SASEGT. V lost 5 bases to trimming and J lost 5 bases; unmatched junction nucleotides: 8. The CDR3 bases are TGTGCCAGCAGTCTTCGACAGGGGATCAACAATGAGCAGTTCTTC. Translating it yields CASSLRQGINNEQFF.

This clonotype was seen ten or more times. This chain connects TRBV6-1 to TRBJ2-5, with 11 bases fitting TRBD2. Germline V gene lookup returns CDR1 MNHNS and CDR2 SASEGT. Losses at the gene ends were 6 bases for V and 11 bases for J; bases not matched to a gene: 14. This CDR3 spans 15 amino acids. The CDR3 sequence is CASRNELAGGPQQYF. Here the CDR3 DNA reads TGTGCCAGCAGGAACGAGCTAGCGGGAGGCCCCCAGCAGTACTTC.

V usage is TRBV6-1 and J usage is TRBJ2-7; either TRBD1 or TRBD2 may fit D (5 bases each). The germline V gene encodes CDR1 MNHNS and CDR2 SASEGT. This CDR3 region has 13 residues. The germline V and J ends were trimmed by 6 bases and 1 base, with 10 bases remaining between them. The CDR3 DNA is TGTGCCAGCAGAGGGGACGGGTCCTACGAGCAGTACTTC. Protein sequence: CASRGDGSYEQYF.

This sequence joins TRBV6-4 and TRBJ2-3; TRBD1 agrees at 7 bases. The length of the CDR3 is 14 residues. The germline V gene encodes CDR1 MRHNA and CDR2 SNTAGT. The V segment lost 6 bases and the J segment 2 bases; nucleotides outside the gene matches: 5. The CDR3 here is CASSRDSFTDTQYF. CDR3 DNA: TGTGCCAGCAGCCGGGACAGCTTCACAGATACGCAGTATTTT.